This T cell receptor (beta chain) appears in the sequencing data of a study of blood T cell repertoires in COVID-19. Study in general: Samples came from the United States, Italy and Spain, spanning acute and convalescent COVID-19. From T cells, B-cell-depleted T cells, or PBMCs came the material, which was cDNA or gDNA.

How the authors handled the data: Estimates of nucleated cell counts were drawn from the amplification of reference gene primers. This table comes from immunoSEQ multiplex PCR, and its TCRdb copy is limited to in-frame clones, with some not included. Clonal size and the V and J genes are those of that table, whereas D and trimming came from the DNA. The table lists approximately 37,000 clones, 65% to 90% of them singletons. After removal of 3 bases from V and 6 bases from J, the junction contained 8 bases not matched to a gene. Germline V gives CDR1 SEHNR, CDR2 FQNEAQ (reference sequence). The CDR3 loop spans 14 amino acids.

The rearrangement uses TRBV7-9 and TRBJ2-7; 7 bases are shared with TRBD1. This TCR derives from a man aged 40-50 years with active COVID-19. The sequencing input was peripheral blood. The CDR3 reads CASSLTGLMSEQYF. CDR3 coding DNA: TGTGCCAGCAGCTTGACAGGGTTAATGTCCGAGCAGTACTTC.